This T cell receptor (beta chain) was captured in a study of identical twins. TCRdb independently ran MiXCR on the 5' RACE reads; one entry per CDR3 protein. This table has more than 400,000 distinct CDR3 sequences, about 15% appearing once. This clonotype was picked up a small number of times. A further study also used this sample, focusing on yellow fever vaccine responses in identical twins.

This receptor was obtained from a woman aged 18-29 years in good health. Sequencing was carried out using CD4+ T cells sorted from blood.

The CDR3 loop is CSAPLGPDTQYF. The CDR3 coding sequence is TGCAGTGCCCCCCTGGGACCAGATACGCAGTATTTT. The gene calls are TRBV20-1 and TRBJ2-3, with D possibly being TRBD1 or TRBD2 (5 bases each). Trimming took off 6 bases at V and 4 bases at J, with 11 bases between the two ends. The CDR3 sequence is 12 residues long. CDR1 and CDR2 (germline): DFQATT, SNEGSKA (reference sequence).